This T cell receptor (beta chain) originates from a study of cytomegalovirus exposure and HLA in healthy donors. With 5 bases removed from V and 1 base from J, the gap between germline ends came to 17 bases. CDR3 length: 16 residues. The germline V gene encodes CDR1 PRHDT and CDR2 FYEKMQ (reference sequence). With 60 Vbeta and 13 Jbeta primers, the PCR was carried out. Libraries were prepared by immunoSEQ multiplex PCR; TCRdb keeps only in-frame clonotypes and omits some of them. The table shows under 150,000 clones, with 60% to 85% occurring only once. This rearrangement joins TRBV13 to TRBJ2-5; D is possibly TRBD1 (6 bases). The TCR sequence derives from a woman between 40 and 50 years old in good health and CMV-seropositive. Sequencing input: PBMCs. The CDR3 DNA reads TGTGCCAGCAGCGTCAGACAGGCAGAATTCCAAGAGACCCAGTACTTC. Translating gives CASSVRQAEFQETQYF.